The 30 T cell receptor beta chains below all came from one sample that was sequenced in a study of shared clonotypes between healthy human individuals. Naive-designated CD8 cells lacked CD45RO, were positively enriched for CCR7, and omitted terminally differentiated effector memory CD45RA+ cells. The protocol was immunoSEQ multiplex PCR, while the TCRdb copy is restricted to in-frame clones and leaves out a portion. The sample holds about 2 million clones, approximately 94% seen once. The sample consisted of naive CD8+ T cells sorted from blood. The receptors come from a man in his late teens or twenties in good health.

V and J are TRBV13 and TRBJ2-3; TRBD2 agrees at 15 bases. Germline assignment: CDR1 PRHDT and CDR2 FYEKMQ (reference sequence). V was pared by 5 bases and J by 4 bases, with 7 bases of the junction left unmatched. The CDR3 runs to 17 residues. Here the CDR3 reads CASSLTGLAGGADTQYF. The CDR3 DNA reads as TGTGCCAGCAGCCTAACCGGACTAGCGGGAGGGGCAGATACGCAGTATTTT.

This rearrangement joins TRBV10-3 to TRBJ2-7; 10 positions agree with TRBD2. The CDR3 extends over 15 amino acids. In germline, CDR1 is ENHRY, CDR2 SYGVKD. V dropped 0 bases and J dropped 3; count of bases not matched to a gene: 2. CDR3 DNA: TGTGCCATCAGTGAGTCGCTAGCGGGGGTCTACGAGCAGTACTTC. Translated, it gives CAISESLAGVYEQYF.

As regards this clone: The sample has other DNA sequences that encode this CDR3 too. The CDR3 region is CASSSGTGVNEQFF. The CDR3 DNA is TGTGCCAGCAGTTCCGGGACAGGGGTTAATGAGCAGTTCTTC. The chain recombines TRBV5-6 with TRBJ2-1; 10 nucleotides agree with TRBD1. Germline assignment: CDR1 SGHDT and CDR2 YYEEEE. This CDR3 region has 14 residues. V dropped 5 bases and J dropped 7; count of bases not matched to a gene: 6. Based on the CDR3 plus reference TRBV5-6 and TRBJ2-1, the full variable domain is DAGVTQSPTHLIKTRGQQVTLRCSPKSGHDTVSWYQQALGQGPQFIFQYYEEEERQRGNFPDRFSGHQFPNYSSELNVNALLLGDSALYLCASSSGTGVNEQFFGPGTRLTVL.

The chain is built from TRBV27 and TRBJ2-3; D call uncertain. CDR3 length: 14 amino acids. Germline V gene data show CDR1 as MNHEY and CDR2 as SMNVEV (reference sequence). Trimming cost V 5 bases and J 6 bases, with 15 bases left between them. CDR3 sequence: CASSPIPLRDTQYF. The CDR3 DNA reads TGTGCCAGCAGTCCCATTCCTCTCCGGGATACGCAGTATTTT.

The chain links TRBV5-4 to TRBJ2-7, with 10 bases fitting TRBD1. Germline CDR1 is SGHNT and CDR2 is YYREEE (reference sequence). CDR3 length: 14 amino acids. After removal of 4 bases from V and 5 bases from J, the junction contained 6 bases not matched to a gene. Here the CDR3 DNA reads TGTGCCAGCAGCGCCACCGGGACAGGGGACGAGCAGTACTTC. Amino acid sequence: CASSATGTGDEQYF.

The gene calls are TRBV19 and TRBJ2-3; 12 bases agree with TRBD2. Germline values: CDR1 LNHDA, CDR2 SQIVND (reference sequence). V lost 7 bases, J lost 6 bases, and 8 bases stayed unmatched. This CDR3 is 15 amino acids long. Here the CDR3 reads CASTQTSGGGDTQYF. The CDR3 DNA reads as TGTGCCAGTACCCAGACTAGCGGGGGAGGGGATACGCAGTATTTT.

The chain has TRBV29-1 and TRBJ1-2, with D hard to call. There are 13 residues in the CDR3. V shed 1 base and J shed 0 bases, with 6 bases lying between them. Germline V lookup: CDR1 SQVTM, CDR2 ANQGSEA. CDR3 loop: CSVEAKSNYGYTF. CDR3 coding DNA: TGCAGCGTTGAAGCCAAGTCTAACTATGGCTACACCTTC.

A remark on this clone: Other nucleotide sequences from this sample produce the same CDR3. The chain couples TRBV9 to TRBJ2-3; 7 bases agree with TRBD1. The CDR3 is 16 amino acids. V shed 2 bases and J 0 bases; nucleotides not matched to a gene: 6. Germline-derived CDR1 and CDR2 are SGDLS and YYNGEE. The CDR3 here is CASSVNRDRSTDTQYF. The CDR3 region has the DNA TGTGCCAGCAGCGTTAACCGGGACAGAAGCACAGATACGCAGTATTTT.

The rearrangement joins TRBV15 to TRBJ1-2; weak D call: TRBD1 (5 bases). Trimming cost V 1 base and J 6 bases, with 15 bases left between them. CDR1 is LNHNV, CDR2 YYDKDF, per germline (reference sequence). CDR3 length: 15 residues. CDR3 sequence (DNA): TGTGCCACCAGCAGAGGTCCCTTCACAGGAGATGGCTACACCTTC. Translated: CATSRGPFTGDGYTF. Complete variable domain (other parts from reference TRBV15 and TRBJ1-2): DAMVIQNPRYQVTQFGKPVTLSCSQTLNHNVMYWYQQKSSQAPKLLFHYYDKDFNNEADTPDNFQSRRPNTSFCFLDIRSPGLGDTAMYLCATSRGPFTGDGYTFGSGTRLTVV.

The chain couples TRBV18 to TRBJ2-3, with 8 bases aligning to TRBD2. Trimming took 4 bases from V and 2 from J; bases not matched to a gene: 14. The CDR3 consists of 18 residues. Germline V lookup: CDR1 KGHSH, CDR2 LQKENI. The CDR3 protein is CASSLDSWSGGPTDTQYF. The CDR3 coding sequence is TGTGCCAGCTCACTGGACAGTTGGAGCGGGGGCCCCACAGATACGCAGTATTTT.

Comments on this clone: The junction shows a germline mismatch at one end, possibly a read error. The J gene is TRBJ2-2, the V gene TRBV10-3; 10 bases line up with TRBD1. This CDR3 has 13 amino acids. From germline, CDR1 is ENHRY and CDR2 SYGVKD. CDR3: CLLGQGPARELFF. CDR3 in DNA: TGCCTGCTGGGACAGGGGCCCGCCCGGGAGCTGTTTTTT.

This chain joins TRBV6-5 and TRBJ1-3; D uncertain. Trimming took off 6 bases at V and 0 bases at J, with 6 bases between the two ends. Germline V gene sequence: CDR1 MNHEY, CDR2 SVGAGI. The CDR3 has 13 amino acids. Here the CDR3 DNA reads TGTGCCAGCAGGGAGAGCTCTGGAAACACCATATATTTT. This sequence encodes CASRESSGNTIYF.

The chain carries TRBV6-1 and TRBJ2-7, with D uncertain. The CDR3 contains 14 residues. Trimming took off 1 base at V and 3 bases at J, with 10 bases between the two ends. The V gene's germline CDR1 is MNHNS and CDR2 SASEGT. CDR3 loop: CASSEDAPGYEQYF. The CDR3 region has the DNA TGTGCCAGCAGTGAAGACGCTCCAGGCTACGAGCAGTACTTC.

The CDR3 loop is CASRSHAGATDTQYF. The CDR3 DNA reads as TGTGCAAGTCGCTCTCACGCGGGGGCCACAGATACGCAGTATTTT. V is TRBV12-2 and J is TRBJ2-3; the table gives TRBD2 as D, unverified against the DNA. TRBV12-2 is flagged as a pseudogene. The CDR3 consists of 15 residues.

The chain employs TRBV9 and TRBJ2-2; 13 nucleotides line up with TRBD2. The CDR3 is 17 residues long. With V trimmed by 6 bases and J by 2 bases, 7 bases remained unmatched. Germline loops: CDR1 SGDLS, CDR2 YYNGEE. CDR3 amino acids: CASTKTSGGPNTGELFF. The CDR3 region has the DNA TGTGCCAGCACCAAGACTAGCGGGGGGCCAAACACCGGGGAGCTGTTTTTT. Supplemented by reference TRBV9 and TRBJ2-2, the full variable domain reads DSGVTQTPKHLITATGQRVTLRCSPRSGDLSVYWYQQSLDQGLQFLIQYYNGEERAKGNILERFSAQQFPDLHSELNLSSLELGDSALYFCASTKTSGGPNTGELFFGEGSRLTVL.

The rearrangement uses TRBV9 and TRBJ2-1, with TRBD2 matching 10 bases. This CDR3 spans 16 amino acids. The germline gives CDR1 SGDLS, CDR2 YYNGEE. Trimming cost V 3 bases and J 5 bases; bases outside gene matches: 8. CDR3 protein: CASSDLAGVPHNEQFF. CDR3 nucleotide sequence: TGTGCCAGCAGCGACCTAGCGGGAGTCCCCCACAATGAGCAGTTCTTC.

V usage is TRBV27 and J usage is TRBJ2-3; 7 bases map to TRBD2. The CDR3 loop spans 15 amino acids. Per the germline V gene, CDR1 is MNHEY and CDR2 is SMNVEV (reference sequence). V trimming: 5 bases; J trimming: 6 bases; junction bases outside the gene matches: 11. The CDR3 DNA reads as TGTGCCAGCAGTCCGACTAGCTTCGCCTCCGATACGCAGTATTTT. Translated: CASSPTSFASDTQYF.

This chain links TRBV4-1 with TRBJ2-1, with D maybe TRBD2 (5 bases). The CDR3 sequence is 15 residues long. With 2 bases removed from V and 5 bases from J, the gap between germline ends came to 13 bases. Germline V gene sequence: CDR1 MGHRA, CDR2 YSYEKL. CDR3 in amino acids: CASSQILDNNNEQFF. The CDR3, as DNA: TGCGCCAGCAGCCAAATACTAGATAATAACAATGAGCAGTTCTTC.

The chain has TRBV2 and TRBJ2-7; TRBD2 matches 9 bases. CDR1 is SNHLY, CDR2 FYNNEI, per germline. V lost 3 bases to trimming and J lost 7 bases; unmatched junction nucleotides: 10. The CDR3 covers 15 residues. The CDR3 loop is CASSEPSGIVYEQYF. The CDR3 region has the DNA TGTGCCAGCAGTGAGCCTAGCGGGATTGTCTATGAGCAGTACTTC.

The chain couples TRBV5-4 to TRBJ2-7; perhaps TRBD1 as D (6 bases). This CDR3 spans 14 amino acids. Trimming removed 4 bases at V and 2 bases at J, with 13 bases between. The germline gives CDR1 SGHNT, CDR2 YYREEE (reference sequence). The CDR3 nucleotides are TGTGCCAGCAGCCCAGGGGTAGGCGCCTACGAGCAGTACTTC. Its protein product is CASSPGVGAYEQYF. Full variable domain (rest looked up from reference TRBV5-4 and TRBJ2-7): ETGVTQSPTHLIKTRGQQVTLRCSSQSGHNTVSWYQQALGQGPQFIFQYYREEENGRGNFPPRFSGLQFPNYSSELNVNALELDDSALYLCASSPGVGAYEQYFGPGTRLTVT.

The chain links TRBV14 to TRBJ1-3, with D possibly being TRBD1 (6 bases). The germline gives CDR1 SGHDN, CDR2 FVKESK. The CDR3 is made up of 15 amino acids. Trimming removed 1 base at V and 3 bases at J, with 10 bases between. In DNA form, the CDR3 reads TGTGCCAGCAGCCAAGGGACAGCAGGTGGAAACACCATATATTTT. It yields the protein CASSQGTAGGNTIYF.

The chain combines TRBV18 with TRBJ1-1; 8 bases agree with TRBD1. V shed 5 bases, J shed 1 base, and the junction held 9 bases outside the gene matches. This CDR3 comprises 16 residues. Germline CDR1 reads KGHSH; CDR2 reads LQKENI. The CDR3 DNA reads TGTGCCAGCTCATCAAGCCCCGGACAGGGGAACACTGAAGCTTTCTTT. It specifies CASSSSPGQGNTEAFF.

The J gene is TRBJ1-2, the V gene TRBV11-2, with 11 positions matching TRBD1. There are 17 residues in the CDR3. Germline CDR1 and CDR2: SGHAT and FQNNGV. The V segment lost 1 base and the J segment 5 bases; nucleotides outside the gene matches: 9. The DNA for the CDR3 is TGTGCCAGCAGCTTAGTTTCATCCGGACAGGGGGCTTATGGCTACACCTTC. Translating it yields CASSLVSSGQGAYGYTF.

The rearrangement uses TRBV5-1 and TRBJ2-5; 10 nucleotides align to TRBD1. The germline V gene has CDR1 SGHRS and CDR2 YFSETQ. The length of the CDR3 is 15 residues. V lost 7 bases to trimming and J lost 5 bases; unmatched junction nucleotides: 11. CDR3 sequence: CASGPRDRGTETQYF. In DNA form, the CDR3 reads TGCGCCAGCGGCCCCCGGGACAGGGGCACGGAGACCCAGTACTTC. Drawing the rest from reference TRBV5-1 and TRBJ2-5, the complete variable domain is KAGVTQTPRYLIKTRGQQVTLSCSPISGHRSVSWYQQTPGQGLQFLFEYFSETQRNKGNFPGRFSGRQFSNSRSEMNVSTLELGDSALYLCASGPRDRGTETQYFGPGTRLLVL.

The CDR3 DNA reads TGTGCCAGCAGTCGACCGGGAACACACTACGAGCAGTACTTC. It specifies CASSRPGTHYEQYF. The genes are TRBV7-9 and TRBJ2-7, with a possible D match to TRBD2 (5 bases). Germline V gene data show CDR1 as SEHNR and CDR2 as FQNEAQ (reference sequence). The V and J ends lost 6 bases and 3 bases respectively, with 15 bases between them. The CDR3 has 14 residues.

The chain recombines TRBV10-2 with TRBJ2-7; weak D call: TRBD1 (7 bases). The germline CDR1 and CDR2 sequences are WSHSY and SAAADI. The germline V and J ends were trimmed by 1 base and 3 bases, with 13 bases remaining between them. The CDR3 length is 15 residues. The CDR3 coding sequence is TGCGCCAGCAGTGAGTGGCAGGGGGGTCTCTACGAGCAGTACTTC. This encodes CASSEWQGGLYEQYF.

The DNA for the CDR3 is TGTGCCAGCAGCGGAGCGGGAGTTGATACGCAGTATTTT. Protein product: CASSGAGVDTQYF. The V call is TRBV11-3, the J call TRBJ2-3; 8 bases match TRBD2. The germline gives CDR1 SGHNT, CDR2 YENEEA. CDR3 length equals 13 residues. V lost 5 bases to trimming and J lost 6 bases; unmatched junction nucleotides: 4.

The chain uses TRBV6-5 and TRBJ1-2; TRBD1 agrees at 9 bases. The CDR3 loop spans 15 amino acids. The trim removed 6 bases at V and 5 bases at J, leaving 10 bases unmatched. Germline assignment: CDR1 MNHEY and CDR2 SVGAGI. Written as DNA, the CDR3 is TGTGCCAGCAGCCAGGCCTGGGACAGGGCGTATGGCTACACCTTC. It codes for CASSQAWDRAYGYTF.

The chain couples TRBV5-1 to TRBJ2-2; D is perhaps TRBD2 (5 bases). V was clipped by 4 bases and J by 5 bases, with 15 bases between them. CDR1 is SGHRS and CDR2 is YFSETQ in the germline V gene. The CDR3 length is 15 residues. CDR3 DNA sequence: TGCGCCAGCAGCCCCTTACTAGGACCGACCGGGGAGCTGTTTTTT. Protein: CASSPLLGPTGELFF. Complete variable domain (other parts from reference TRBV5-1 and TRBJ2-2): KAGVTQTPRYLIKTRGQQVTLSCSPISGHRSVSWYQQTPGQGLQFLFEYFSETQRNKGNFPGRFSGRQFSNSRSEMNVSTLELGDSALYLCASSPLLGPTGELFFGEGSRLTVL.

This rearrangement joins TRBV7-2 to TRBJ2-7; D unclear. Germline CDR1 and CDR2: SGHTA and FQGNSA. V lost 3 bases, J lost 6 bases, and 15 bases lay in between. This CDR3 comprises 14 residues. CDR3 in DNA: TGTGCCAGCAGCTTTGTAGTGGAACCGGGCGAGCAGTACTTC. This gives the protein CASSFVVEPGEQYF.